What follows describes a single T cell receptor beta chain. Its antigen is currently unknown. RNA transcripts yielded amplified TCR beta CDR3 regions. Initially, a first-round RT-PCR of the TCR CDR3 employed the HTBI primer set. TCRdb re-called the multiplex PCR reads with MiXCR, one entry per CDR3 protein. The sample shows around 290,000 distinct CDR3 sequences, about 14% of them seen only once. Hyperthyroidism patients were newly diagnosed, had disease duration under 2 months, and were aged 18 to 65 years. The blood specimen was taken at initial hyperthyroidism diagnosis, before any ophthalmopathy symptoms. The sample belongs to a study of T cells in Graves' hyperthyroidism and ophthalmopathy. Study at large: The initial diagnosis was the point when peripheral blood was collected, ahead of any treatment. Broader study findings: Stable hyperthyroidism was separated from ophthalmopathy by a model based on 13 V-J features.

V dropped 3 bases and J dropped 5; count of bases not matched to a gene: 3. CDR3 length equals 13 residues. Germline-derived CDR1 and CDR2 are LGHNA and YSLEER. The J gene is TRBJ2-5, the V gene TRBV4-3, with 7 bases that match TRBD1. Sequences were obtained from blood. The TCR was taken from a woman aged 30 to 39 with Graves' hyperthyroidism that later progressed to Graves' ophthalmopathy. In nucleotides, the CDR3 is TGCGCCAGCAGCCAGTCACAGGGGGAGACCCAGTACTTC. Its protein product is CASSQSQGETQYF.